These T cell receptor beta chains were read from a single sample in a study of early T cells in non-severe SARS-CoV-2 infection. TCRdb processed the 5' RACE reads anew with MiXCR; each CDR3 protein has one entry. Found here are about 27,000 distinct CDR3 sequences, more than 4.5% of them singletons; the top ten hold roughly 0.88%. Material for sequencing was whole blood. Receptor source: an adult who was a healthcare worker with PCR-confirmed SARS-CoV-2 infection or an uninfected control (not recorded which). Both conserved end residues are part of each CDR3. The D gene is left open where the match is weak. The size of a clone is reported for some rows only, either as once, few or many, or as a class for expanded clones.

j_call: TRBJ2-3; cdr3_length: 14; v_call: TRBV18; clone_size: many; d_call: -; cdr3_nt: TGTGCCAGCTCACCCGTTGGGGTCACAGATACGCAGTATTTT; cdr3_aa: CASSPVGVTDTQYF
j_call: TRBJ2-7; cdr3_length: 14; v_call: TRBV27; clone_size: many; d_call: TRBD1; cdr3_nt: TGTGCCAGCAGTTTAGACCCTACAGGGGTCGAGCAGTACTTC; cdr3_aa: CASSLDPTGVEQYF
j_call: TRBJ1-4; cdr3_length: 11; v_call: TRBV10-2; clone_size: many; d_call: -; cdr3_nt: TGCGCCAGCAACAAAGGTGAAAAACTGTTTTTT; cdr3_aa: CASNKGEKLFF
j_call: TRBJ1-1; cdr3_length: 12; v_call: TRBV20-1; clone_size: many; d_call: TRBD1; cdr3_nt: TGCAGTGCTCGTCCCGGGACAGGGAGAGCTTTCTTT; cdr3_aa: CSARPGTGRAFF
j_call: TRBJ2-5; cdr3_length: 15; v_call: TRBV28; clone_size: -; d_call: -; cdr3_nt: TGTGCCAGCAGTTCTCTCGCGGGGAACCAAGAGACCCAGTACTTC; cdr3_aa: CASSSLAGNQETQYF
j_call: TRBJ1-1; cdr3_length: 12; v_call: TRBV30; clone_size: many; d_call: -; cdr3_nt: TGTGCCTGGAACGGGGACAACACTGAAGCTTTCTTT; cdr3_aa: CAWNGDNTEAFF
j_call: TRBJ2-1; cdr3_length: 20; v_call: TRBV6-2/TRBV6-3; clone_size: medium-sized; d_call: -; cdr3_nt: -; cdr3_aa: CASSYSTDNTMSSSSSEQFF
j_call: TRBJ1-5; cdr3_length: 13; v_call: TRBV12-3/TRBV12-4; clone_size: medium-sized; d_call: TRBD1; cdr3_nt: TGTGCCAGCAGTTTACAGGGGGATCAGCCCCAGCATTTT; cdr3_aa: CASSLQGDQPQHF
j_call: TRBJ1-2; cdr3_length: 16; v_call: TRBV4-3; clone_size: many; d_call: TRBD1; cdr3_nt: TGCGCCAGCAGCCAAGATCTCGAGGGGGCGCGAGATGGCTACACCTTC; cdr3_aa: CASSQDLEGARDGYTF
j_call: TRBJ2-2; cdr3_length: 15; v_call: TRBV14; clone_size: many; d_call: -; cdr3_nt: TGTGCCAGCAGCCGTACGGCACCTAACACCGGGGAGCTGTTTTTT; cdr3_aa: CASSRTAPNTGELFF
j_call: TRBJ2-3; cdr3_length: 13; v_call: TRBV24-1; clone_size: -; d_call: -; cdr3_nt: TGTGCCACCAGTGGAAGGATCACAGATACGCAGTATTTT; cdr3_aa: CATSGRITDTQYF
j_call: TRBJ1-3; cdr3_length: 12; v_call: TRBV7-9; clone_size: few; d_call: -; cdr3_nt: TGTGCCAGCAGCTTCGGAGAAAACACCATATATTTT; cdr3_aa: CASSFGENTIYF
j_call: TRBJ1-3; cdr3_length: 15; v_call: TRBV4-3; clone_size: few; d_call: -; cdr3_nt: TGCGCCAGCAGCCAAGTTGTCGGGGGCGGAAACACCATATATTTT; cdr3_aa: CASSQVVGGGNTIYF
j_call: TRBJ2-7; cdr3_length: 15; v_call: TRBV28; clone_size: -; d_call: -; cdr3_nt: TGTGCCAGCAGTCTCCGACTGGGGAACTCCTACGAGCAGTACTTC; cdr3_aa: CASSLRLGNSYEQYF
j_call: TRBJ2-2; cdr3_length: 15; v_call: TRBV18; clone_size: -; d_call: -; cdr3_nt: TGTGCCAGCTCACAGGACAAATTAAACACCGGGGAGCTGTTTTTT; cdr3_aa: CASSQDKLNTGELFF
j_call: TRBJ2-3; cdr3_length: 13; v_call: TRBV20-1; clone_size: many; d_call: -; cdr3_nt: TGCAGTGCTATCCGCCAGGGTGTAGATACGCAGTATTTT; cdr3_aa: CSAIRQGVDTQYF
j_call: TRBJ2-5; cdr3_length: 17; v_call: TRBV3-1; clone_size: -; d_call: -; cdr3_nt: TGTGCCAGCAGCCAAGATAGCGATGTGGCAGGGCAAGAGACCCAGTACTTC; cdr3_aa: CASSQDSDVAGQETQYF
j_call: TRBJ1-1; cdr3_length: 15; v_call: TRBV4-3; clone_size: few; d_call: -; cdr3_nt: TGCGCCAGCAGCCAAGATGATGCCTTGGGGTTTGAAGCTTTCTTT; cdr3_aa: CASSQDDALGFEAFF
j_call: TRBJ1-2; cdr3_length: 16; v_call: TRBV5-1; clone_size: many; d_call: TRBD1; cdr3_nt: TGCGCCAGCAGCTTAGGACAGGGAGCAGCTAACTATGGCTACACCTTC; cdr3_aa: CASSLGQGAANYGYTF
j_call: TRBJ2-7; cdr3_length: 14; v_call: TRBV7-9; clone_size: -; d_call: TRBD2; cdr3_nt: TGTGCCAGCAGCTTAAGCGGGGGGGCCCGGGAGCAGTACTTC; cdr3_aa: CASSLSGGAREQYF
j_call: TRBJ2-7; cdr3_length: 13; v_call: TRBV28; clone_size: many; d_call: -; cdr3_nt: TGTGCCAGCAGAACGACAGCCCCTGGAGAGCAGTACTTC; cdr3_aa: CASRTTAPGEQYF
j_call: TRBJ2-1; cdr3_length: 20; v_call: TRBV21-1; clone_size: -; d_call: -; cdr3_nt: TGTGCCAGCAGCAAAGAAGTGGGAGCTGGAGAGTTACCCTTCTACAATGAGCAGTTCTTC; cdr3_aa: CASSKEVGAGELPFYNEQFF
j_call: TRBJ2-1; cdr3_length: 14; v_call: TRBV6-1; clone_size: many; d_call: TRBD1; cdr3_nt: TGTGCCAGCAGTCTACGGGACAGTTTCAATGAGCAGTTCTTC; cdr3_aa: CASSLRDSFNEQFF
j_call: TRBJ2-4; cdr3_length: 17; v_call: TRBV5-6; clone_size: many; d_call: -; cdr3_nt: TGTGCCAGCAGCTTGGCCGTTGCCAGGCTAGCCAAAAACATTCAGTACTTC; cdr3_aa: CASSLAVARLAKNIQYF
j_call: TRBJ2-7; cdr3_length: 13; v_call: TRBV20-1; clone_size: few; d_call: -; cdr3_nt: TGCAGTGCTATTGGCAGAGTGAGGAACGAGCAGTACTTC; cdr3_aa: CSAIGRVRNEQYF
j_call: TRBJ1-1; cdr3_length: 12; v_call: TRBV6-6; clone_size: many; d_call: -; cdr3_nt: TGTGCCAGCAGCCAAACCTACACTGAAGCTTTCTTT; cdr3_aa: CASSQTYTEAFF
j_call: TRBJ2-7; cdr3_length: 15; v_call: TRBV12-3/TRBV12-4; clone_size: many; d_call: -; cdr3_nt: TGTGCCAGCAGTCCCCAGAATTACCCCTCCTACGAGCAGTACTTC; cdr3_aa: CASSPQNYPSYEQYF
j_call: TRBJ1-5; cdr3_length: 13; v_call: TRBV6-2/TRBV6-3; clone_size: medium-sized; d_call: TRBD1; cdr3_nt: TGTGCCAGCAGAGGGACAGGGAATCAGCCCCAGCATTTT; cdr3_aa: CASRGTGNQPQHF
j_call: TRBJ2-5; cdr3_length: 15; v_call: TRBV2; clone_size: -; d_call: -; cdr3_nt: TGTGCCAGCAGGGGATCAGAGGGGTACCAAGAGACCCAGTACTTC; cdr3_aa: CASRGSEGYQETQYF
j_call: TRBJ2-7; cdr3_length: 14; v_call: TRBV18; clone_size: -; d_call: -; cdr3_nt: TGTGCCAGCTCACCACCGGTCTCCGGGAACGAGCAGTACTTC; cdr3_aa: CASSPPVSGNEQYF
j_call: TRBJ2-2; cdr3_length: 18; v_call: TRBV20-1; clone_size: medium-sized; d_call: -; cdr3_nt: TGCAGTGCTAGAGATCGGATGTTGTCTACCCGATTCACCGGGGAGCTGTTTTTT; cdr3_aa: CSARDRMLSTRFTGELFF
j_call: TRBJ2-7; cdr3_length: 15; v_call: TRBV20-1; clone_size: many; d_call: -; cdr3_nt: TGCAGTGCTAGACGGGAAGCCCGTCCTTTCTACGAGCAGTACTTC; cdr3_aa: CSARREARPFYEQYF
j_call: TRBJ2-1; cdr3_length: 14; v_call: TRBV10-2; clone_size: few; d_call: -; cdr3_nt: TGCGCCAGCACCCAAGGGGAGATATACAATGAGCAGTTCTTC; cdr3_aa: CASTQGEIYNEQFF
j_call: TRBJ2-1; cdr3_length: 14; v_call: TRBV20-1; clone_size: few; d_call: -; cdr3_nt: TGCAGTGCTTGGGGCGGTAGCTCCTACAATGAGCAGTTCTTC; cdr3_aa: CSAWGGSSYNEQFF
j_call: TRBJ2-3; cdr3_length: 16; v_call: TRBV20-1; clone_size: many; d_call: TRBD2; cdr3_nt: TGCAGTGCTAGGGATACGGGAGGAGTGGTCACAGATACGCAGTATTTT; cdr3_aa: CSARDTGGVVTDTQYF
j_call: TRBJ1-4; cdr3_length: 15; v_call: TRBV7-6; clone_size: -; d_call: TRBD1; cdr3_nt: TGTGCCAGCAGCCTACCTACAGGGGGAACTGAAAAACTGTTTTTT; cdr3_aa: CASSLPTGGTEKLFF
j_call: TRBJ1-5; cdr3_length: 15; v_call: TRBV30; clone_size: many; d_call: TRBD1; cdr3_nt: TGTGCCTGGAACCCGACAGGGAGAACAAATCAGCCCCAGCATTTT; cdr3_aa: CAWNPTGRTNQPQHF
j_call: TRBJ2-6; cdr3_length: 16; v_call: TRBV6-4; clone_size: -; d_call: TRBD1; cdr3_nt: TGTGCCAGCAGTGGGACAGGGGGCTCTGGGGCCAACGTCCTGACTTTC; cdr3_aa: CASSGTGGSGANVLTF
j_call: TRBJ1-1; cdr3_length: 15; v_call: TRBV24-1; clone_size: many; d_call: -; cdr3_nt: TGTGCCACCAGTGATGGTAGGGGCTTGAACACTGAAGCTTTCTTT; cdr3_aa: CATSDGRGLNTEAFF
j_call: TRBJ2-2; cdr3_length: 16; v_call: TRBV7-2; clone_size: -; d_call: TRBD1; cdr3_nt: TGTGCCAGCAGCTTAGCCTGGGCAGGGGGTGGCGGGGAGCTGTTTTTT; cdr3_aa: CASSLAWAGGGGELFF
j_call: TRBJ2-7; cdr3_length: 11; v_call: TRBV11-2; clone_size: many; d_call: -; cdr3_nt: TGTGCATCACGACTTAATTACGAGCAGTACTTC; cdr3_aa: CASRLNYEQYF